This entry describes one T cell receptor beta chain. Its cognate antigen has yet to be identified. One base away there is no much larger clone; base qualities are not given. Each collaborating institution followed its own protocols to collect whole blood in K2EDTA tubes. For TCRbeta analysis, collaborators shipped samples as frozen whole blood, isolated PBMCs, or DNA extracted from either of those sample types. The sample belongs to a study of blood T cell repertoires in COVID-19 (dated by TCRdb to about 2020). For context, the study as a whole: The collaborator samples originated in the United States, Italy and Spain and spanned the acute and convalescent phases of COVID-19. Where available, HLA class I and class II types were obtained from metadata supplied by the sample provider rather than from assay-based typing. Nearly every sample came with metadata listing a de-identified subject ID, COVID-19 status, age in years and sex. The samples were drawn from two sources: the first 160 participants of the ongoing ImmuneRACE study, and over 950 subjects contributed by 6 global collaborators. The repertoires were released in a freely available public database intended as a resource for research on the immune response to SARS-CoV-2. The prospective study material was composed of cDNA or gDNA derived from T cells, B-cell-depleted T cells, or PBMCs. The dataset comprised deeply sampled blood TCRbeta repertoires from subjects exposed to, actively infected with, or recovered from COVID-19.

TCRbeta CDR3 regions were amplified from genomic DNA using the immunoSEQ Assay, a bias-controlled multiplex PCR. As for the authors' bioinformatics: The number of nucleated cells in each sample was estimated from the amplification of reference gene primers within the assay. To quantify the absolute abundance of each unique TCRbeta CDR3 rearrangement, sequence reads were collapsed and filtered. Productive Simpson clonality was computed per sample as the square root of Simpson's diversity index over productive rearrangements. The clones in this table, taken by TCRdb from immuneACCESS, are in-frame only. Not every clone is retained; where verified, under half of the shortfall comes from an unresolved V gene, and the cause of the rest is unknown. The V and J calls and clone size come from that table; D and trimming were worked out from the DNA. This sample is represented by 49,000 or so clones; about four fifths of them were singletons. 6.5% to 9% of the sample rests with the top ten.

Points the paper makes about the study in general: The quantity of clinical and demographic metadata differed by source and by participant and was supplied without curation.

V drops 4 bases and J drops 1 base, leaving 4 bases in between. CDR1 MRHNA and CDR2 SNTAGT are derived from the germline V gene. There are 13 amino acids in the CDR3, from cysteine to phenylalanine inclusive. The entry retains the CDR3 DNA only, 39 bases that are in frame from base 1. The sequenced sample was peripheral blood. The receptor was derived from a man aged 60-69 years with active COVID-19. The receptor chain draws on TRBV6-4 and TRBJ2-2; the D gene cannot be named for sure. The nucleotide sequence is TGTGCCAGCAGTGCCCAGAACACCGGGGAGCTGTTTTTT. Translated, it reads CASSAQNTGELFF.